This TCR beta chain came from a study of cytomegalovirus exposure and HLA in healthy donors. Study-level findings and limits: Confirmation in vitro established that a few CMV-associated chains were specific for CMV antigens. Later analysis identified a missense DCLRE1C variant that was linked to TCR beta V- and J-gene trimming. Productive status was seen about 90% or about 30% of the time for most TCR beta V segments in an earlier analysis.

This clone was seen a few times. Its target is not known. In the PCR, 60 Vbeta and 13 Jbeta primers were used. Data came from immunoSEQ multiplex PCR; TCRdb stores just in-frame clones and leaves some out. There are roughly 200,000 clones in the sample; 12% occur only once, and 7.8% lies in the top ten. With 0 bases removed from V and 0 bases from J, the gap between germline ends came to 10 bases. Germline values: CDR1 SGDLS, CDR2 YYNGEE. The CDR3 has 16 residues. This receptor was taken from a middle-aged man in good health and CMV-seropositive. The chain has TRBV9 and TRBJ1-5; D is unclear. The sequencing sample was made of PBMCs. CDR3 region: CASSVGADYSNQPQHF. CDR3 nucleotide sequence: TGTGCCAGCAGCGTAGGGGCAGATTATAGCAATCAGCCCCAGCATTTT.